What follows are 26 T cell receptor beta chains derived from one specimen sequenced in a study of T cells in narcolepsy. The repertoire was sequenced with immunoSEQ multiplex PCR; TCRdb's copy has only in-frame clones and lacks some. This sample carries fewer than 40,000 clones, approximately 77% of them seen once, and the ten largest clones take 2% to 2.5%. The sequenced material came from memory (CD45RA-) CD4+ T cells from blood. The receptors originated from a human donor in good health.

The rearrangement uses TRBV9 and TRBJ2-3; D tentatively reads TRBD1 or TRBD2 (6 bases each). The CDR3 has 15 amino acids. With 4 bases removed from V and 1 base from J, the gap between germline ends came to 13 bases. Looked up from germline, CDR1 is SGDLS and CDR2 is YYNGEE. The CDR3 protein is CASSPRGQRTDTQYF. The CDR3 coding sequence is TGTGCCAGCAGCCCACGGGGGCAGCGCACAGATACGCAGTATTTT.

The chain links TRBV6-6 to TRBJ2-7; 11 bases map to TRBD1. V lost 4 bases and J lost 7; bases outside the gene matches: 3. The CDR3 spans 13 residues. From germline, CDR1 is MNHNY and CDR2 SVGAGI (reference sequence). CDR3 sequence: CASSLGTGGEQYF. CDR3 nucleotides: TGTGCCAGCAGTTTGGGGACAGGGGGGGAGCAGTACTTC.

This clone came up a few times. The chain uses TRBV6-5 and TRBJ2-7, with TRBD1 matching over 11 bases. The germline V gene has CDR1 MNHEY and CDR2 SVGAGI. V lost 3 bases to trimming and J lost 6 bases; unmatched junction nucleotides: 10. The length of the CDR3 is 16 residues. The CDR3 bases are TGTGCCAGCAGTTATTCGGGGGACAGGGGGTTATCCGAGCAGTACTTC. Its protein is CASSYSGDRGLSEQYF.

The J gene is TRBJ1-1, the V gene TRBV6-1; no reliable D call. The CDR3 is made up of 12 amino acids. V dropped 0 bases and J dropped 10 bases, with 9 bases sitting between them. Germline loops: CDR1 MNHNS, CDR2 SASEGT. The CDR3 DNA reads TGTGCCAGCAGTGAAGCAGTCCTTGGAGCTTTCTTT. This encodes CASSEAVLGAFF.

The chain carries TRBV5-1 and TRBJ2-7; possible D gene TRBD2, 6 bases. Germline CDR1 and CDR2: SGHRS and YFSETQ. There are 14 residues in the CDR3. Trimming left V 5 bases short and J 0 bases short, with 12 bases between. The CDR3 sequence is CASSGGGFSYEQYF. Here the CDR3 DNA reads TGCGCCAGCAGTGGTGGGGGGTTCTCCTACGAGCAGTACTTC.

This clone was recorded a few times. The chain combines TRBV30 with TRBJ1-2; 7 positions agree with TRBD1. Per germline, CDR1 GTSNPN and CDR2 SVGIG (reference sequence). The CDR3 runs to 13 residues. With V trimmed by 1 base and J by 7 bases, 6 bases remained unmatched. The CDR3 spells CAWSAFRDSGYTF. CDR3 nucleotides: TGTGCCTGGAGTGCCTTCAGGGACAGTGGCTACACCTTC. Full variable domain (missing parts from reference TRBV30 and TRBJ1-2): SQTIHQWPATLVQPVGSPLSLECTVEGTSNPNLYWYRQAAGRGLQLLFYSVGIGQISSEVPQNLSASRPQDRQFILSSKKLLLSDSGFYLCAWSAFRDSGYTFGSGTRLTVV.

The rearrangement links TRBV5-1 to TRBJ2-3, with a tentative D call TRBD2 (7 bases). This CDR3 comprises 16 residues. The germline V gene has CDR1 SGHRS and CDR2 YFSETQ. Trimming removed 0 bases from V and 4 bases from J, with 15 bases in between. The DNA for the CDR3 is TGCGCCAGCAGCTTGGCAGGGAGGGGGGGACCAGATACGCAGTATTTT. Translating gives CASSLAGRGGPDTQYF.

The rearrangement uses TRBV4-2 and TRBJ1-5; D remains unclear. Germline CDR1 is LGHNA and CDR2 is YNFKEQ. CDR3 length equals 14 residues. Trimming took off 0 bases at V and 4 bases at J, with 7 bases between the two ends. The CDR3 DNA sequence: TGTGCCAGCAGCCAAGACAGGTTTAATCAGCCCCAGCATTTT. It is translated as CASSQDRFNQPQHF.

The CDR3 spells CAWSPGPASTNQPQHF. CDR3 in DNA: TGTGCCTGGAGCCCCGGGCCGGCATCTACCAATCAGCCCCAGCATTTT. The chain carries TRBV30 and TRBJ1-5; no firm D call. The CDR3 sequence is 16 residues long. Germline V gives CDR1 GTSNPN, CDR2 SVGIG (reference sequence). Trimming pared 3 bases from V and 3 bases from J, leaving 18 bases between.

This clone appeared a single time. The CDR3 protein is CASSLLKNTGELFF. Written as DNA, the CDR3 is TGCGCCAGCAGCTTGTTAAAGAACACCGGGGAGCTGTTTTTT. V and J are TRBV5-1 and TRBJ2-2, with D uncertain. Between the trimmed V and J ends, which lost 1 base and 1 base, there was a span of 5 bases. Germline CDR1 is SGHRS and CDR2 is YFSETQ. The CDR3 covers 14 residues.

This chain uses TRBV6-4 with TRBJ1-2; 7 bases are a match to TRBD1. Germline values: CDR1 MRHNA, CDR2 SNTAGT. CDR3 length: 18 residues. The V and J ends lost 1 base and 7 bases, in that order; junction bases with no gene match: 18. The CDR3 protein is CASSDWGGQDRPTGGYTF. The CDR3 DNA reads as TGTGCCAGCAGTGACTGGGGCGGACAGGACCGACCCACCGGTGGCTACACCTTC.

The chain is built from TRBV27 and TRBJ2-2; a weak D match, TRBD1 (5 bases). The CDR3 length is 16 residues. V lost 3 bases and J lost 0, with 11 bases in between. The germline gives CDR1 MNHEY, CDR2 SMNVEV (reference sequence). CDR3 region: CASSLLGVSNTGELFF. CDR3 nucleotide sequence: TGTGCCAGCAGTTTGTTAGGGGTGTCGAACACCGGGGAGCTGTTTTTT.

CDR3 amino acids: CASRDESYNSPLHF. CDR3 coding DNA: TGTGCCAGCAGGGATGAGTCCTATAATTCACCCCTCCACTTT. This chain links TRBV6-1 with TRBJ1-6, with D unclear. CDR3 size: 14 residues. Trimming took 6 bases from V and 1 from J, leaving 7 bases between them. CDR1 and CDR2 (germline): MNHNS, SASEGT.

V gene TRBV4-2 combines with J gene TRBJ2-5; TRBD1 is a possible D gene (5 bases). The J call is uncertain, as TRBJ2-7 better fits the DNA end. CDR1 LGHNA and CDR2 YNFKEQ come from the germline V gene. This CDR3 is 14 amino acids long. CDR3 amino acids: CASSQDLVGREQYF. CDR3 nucleotides: TGTGCCAGCAGCCAAGATTTGGTGGGGCGCGAGCAGTACTTC.

The chain combines TRBV2 with TRBJ1-2; D call uncertain. Germline CDR1 is SNHLY and CDR2 is FYNNEI. This CDR3 spans 15 amino acids. The V and J ends lost 7 bases and 0 bases respectively, with 15 bases between them. CDR3 coding DNA: TGTGCCAGCACCTATACACAGATGACTAACTATGGCTACACCTTC. It encodes CASTYTQMTNYGYTF.

This clone was observed once. The V gene is TRBV2, the J gene TRBJ2-7; 7 bases match TRBD1. The length of the CDR3 is 14 residues. CDR1 and CDR2 from the germline V gene are SNHLY and FYNNEI. Losses at the gene ends were 6 bases for V and 1 base for J; bases not matched to a gene: 6. In DNA form, the CDR3 reads TGTGCCAGCAGCGCGGACAGGTTATCCTACGAGCAGTACTTC. Translating it yields CASSADRLSYEQYF.

The chain recombines TRBV13 with TRBJ1-1; D remains ambiguous. The V and J ends lost 0 bases and 1 base respectively, with 6 bases between them. Germline lookup yields CDR1 PRHDT and CDR2 FYEKMQ (reference sequence). The CDR3 sequence is 14 residues long. Here the CDR3 DNA reads TGTGCCAGCAGCTTAGGTAGGTCGAACACTGAAGCTTTCTTT. Translation: CASSLGRSNTEAFF.

The rearrangement joins TRBV5-6 to TRBJ2-3; perhaps TRBD2 as D (6 bases). The CDR3 totals 15 residues. The germline V and J ends were trimmed by 0 bases and 4 bases, with 12 bases remaining between them. Germline lookup yields CDR1 SGHDT and CDR2 YYEEEE. The chain's CDR3 is CASSLGGAGADTQYF. Written as DNA, the CDR3 is TGTGCCAGCAGCTTGGGCGGGGCCGGGGCAGATACGCAGTATTTT.

The chain links TRBV5-6 to TRBJ2-7; D is uncertain. From germline, CDR1 is SGHDT and CDR2 YYEEEE. The CDR3 has 14 amino acids. The V and J ends lost 0 bases and 1 base respectively, with 8 bases between them. The CDR3 protein is CASSLGAGSYEQYF. The CDR3 DNA reads TGTGCCAGCAGCTTGGGGGCCGGGTCCTACGAGCAGTACTTC.

The CDR3: CASSSSGGLHGYTF. The CDR3 nucleotides are TGTGCCAGCAGTTCCTCGGGAGGATTGCATGGCTACACCTTC. The V call is TRBV6-1, the J call TRBJ1-2; the D is unclear. The CDR3 contains 14 residues. In germline, CDR1 is MNHNS, CDR2 SASEGT. The V gene lost 5 bases and the J gene lost 6 bases, with 16 bases spanning the gap.

The chain is built from TRBV2 and TRBJ1-5; D not resolved. CDR1 is SNHLY and CDR2 is FYNNEI in the germline V gene. CDR3 length equals 14 residues. Trimming took off 0 bases at V and 7 bases at J, with 10 bases between the two ends. The CDR3 here is CASSEAHQWQPQHF. The CDR3 bases are TGTGCCAGCAGTGAAGCGCATCAGTGGCAGCCCCAGCATTTT.

The chain is built from TRBV7-9 and TRBJ1-1, with a weak D call TRBD1 (6 bases). The CDR3 covers 14 residues. Germline-derived CDR1 and CDR2 are SEHNR and FQNEAQ (reference sequence). V was shortened by 1 base and J by 4 bases, with 10 bases between the two germline ends. CDR3 coding DNA: TGTGCCAGCAGCTTAGGGAGGGGGAGCACTGAAGCTTTCTTT. Translation gives CASSLGRGSTEAFF.

The rearrangement links TRBV9 to TRBJ2-5, with 7 bases that match TRBD2. Germline V gives CDR1 SGDLS, CDR2 YYNGEE. CDR3 length: 14 residues. V gave up 0 bases and J gave up 1 base; unmatched junction bases: 0. The CDR3 coding sequence is TGTGCCAGCAGCGTAGGCGGGGGCCAAGAGACCCAGTACTTC. Translating gives CASSVGGGQETQYF.

The chain joins TRBV18 to TRBJ2-7; D gene unclear. CDR3 length equals 13 residues. Looked up from germline, CDR1 is KGHSH and CDR2 is LQKENI. The V and J ends lost 1 base and 3 bases respectively, with 7 bases between them. The CDR3: CASSPRGNYEQYF. The CDR3 DNA reads as TGTGCCAGCTCACCACGGGGTAACTACGAGCAGTACTTC.

The chain combines TRBV16 with TRBJ1-1; no reliable D call. Between the trimmed V and J ends, which lost 0 bases and 4 bases, there was a span of 12 bases. The CDR3 covers 15 residues. Germline assignment: CDR1 KGHSY and CDR2 FQNENV. In DNA, the CDR3 is TGTGCCAGCAGCCAATCAGGTTTGTCGGGCACTGAAGCTTTCTTT. Protein: CASSQSGLSGTEAFF.

The CDR3 sequence: CASSLNGGNEQFF. The CDR3 DNA is TGTGCCAGCAGCTTAAATGGCGGCAATGAGCAGTTCTTC. The chain is built from TRBV11-3 and TRBJ2-1; D unresolved. Germline CDR1 and CDR2: SGHNT and YENEEA. This CDR3 has 13 amino acids. V lost 2 bases, J lost 6 bases, and 8 bases lay in between.